These T cell receptor beta chains were read from a single sample in a study of a mutant IDH1 vaccine in newly diagnosed glioma. The antigens these receptors bind are not known. The protocol was immunoSEQ multiplex PCR, while the TCRdb copy is restricted to in-frame clones and leaves out a portion. The sample records tens of thousands of clones, roughly 80% being singletons. Material: PBMCs, obtained from a glioma patient whose treatment included an IDH1 peptide vaccine. These receptors all come from a man aged 40-55 years with glioma. The CDR3 runs from the conserved cysteine through the conserved F or W. Each record gives: clone size, D gene, J gene, V gene, CDR3 DNA, CDR3 protein. The D gene is left open where the match is weak. Expanded clones get a size class; other rows say once, few or many, or leave the size out.

>NA|TRBD1|TRBJ1-2|TRBV7-3
TGTGCCAGCAGCTTAACTGGGACAGGGGCGGGAGGCTACACCTTC
CASSLTGTGAGGYTF
>few|NA|TRBJ1-1|TRBV5-4
TGTGCCAGCAGCGCTACGAACACTGAAGCTTTCTTT
CASSATNTEAFF
>NA|NA|TRBJ2-7|TRBV27
TGTGCCAGCACCTTTTACGGGGCACAGGGTGGGGGTTCCGAGCAGTACTTC
CASTFYGAQGGGSEQYF
>NA|NA|TRBJ2-5|TRBV7-6
TGTGCCAGCAGCGAGGAGGGAGAGTACCAAGAGACCCAGTACTTC
CASSEEGEYQETQYF
>few|TRBD1|TRBJ1-1|TRBV29-1
TGCAGCGTTATACCGGGACAGGGGGAAGCTGAAGCTTTCTTT
CSVIPGQGEAEAFF
>NA|NA|TRBJ2-7|TRBV2
TGTGCCAGCAGTGAAGCGCTTGGTGGGAGAACCTACGAGCAGTACTTC
CASSEALGGRTYEQYF
>NA|NA|TRBJ1-3|TRBV2
TGTGCCAGCAGCCCAGTTGGACAAGTTGGAAACACCATATATTTT
CASSPVGQVGNTIYF
>NA|NA|TRBJ1-1|TRBV6-6
TGTGCCAGCAGTATGGGAGCAACGAACACTGAAGCTTTCTTT
CASSMGATNTEAFF
>NA|TRBD2|TRBJ2-2|TRBV7-2
TGTGCCAGCAGCTTAAGGAGCGGGGGGATAAACACCGGGGAGCTGTTTTTT
CASSLRSGGINTGELFF
>NA|NA|TRBJ2-2|TRBV6-5
TGTGCCAGCACCCGGGTGGGGGCAAACACCGGGGAGCTGTTTTTT
CASTRVGANTGELFF
>NA|TRBD1|TRBJ2-7|TRBV7-2
TGTGCCAGCAGCACACAACCGGGACAGGGATCTTTGCAGTACTTC
CASSTQPGQGSLQYF
>NA|NA|TRBJ1-4|TRBV19
TGTGCCAGTAGTAACCGGGCCCAGAATGAAAAACTGTTTTTT
CASSNRAQNEKLFF
>NA|NA|TRBJ2-5|TRBV7-2
TGTGCCAGCACCAGGGCAGCCCAAGAGACCCAGTACTTC
CASTRAAQETQYF
>NA|NA|TRBJ1-2|TRBV6-6
TGTGCCAGCAGCCACACACAGGTGGCGGGCTATGGCTACACCTTC
CASSHTQVAGYGYTF